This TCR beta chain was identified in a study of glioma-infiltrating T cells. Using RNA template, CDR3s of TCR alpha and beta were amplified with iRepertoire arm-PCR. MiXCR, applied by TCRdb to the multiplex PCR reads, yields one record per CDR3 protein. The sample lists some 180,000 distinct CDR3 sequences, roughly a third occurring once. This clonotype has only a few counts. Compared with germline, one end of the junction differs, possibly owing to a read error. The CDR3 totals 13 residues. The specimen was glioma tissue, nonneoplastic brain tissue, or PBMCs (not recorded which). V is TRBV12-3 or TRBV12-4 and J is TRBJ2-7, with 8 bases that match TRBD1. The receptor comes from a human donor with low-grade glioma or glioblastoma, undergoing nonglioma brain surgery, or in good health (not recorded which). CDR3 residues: CASSPTQTGGRNF. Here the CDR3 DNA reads TGTGCCAGCAGCCCAACCCAAACAGGGGGGAGGAACTTC.